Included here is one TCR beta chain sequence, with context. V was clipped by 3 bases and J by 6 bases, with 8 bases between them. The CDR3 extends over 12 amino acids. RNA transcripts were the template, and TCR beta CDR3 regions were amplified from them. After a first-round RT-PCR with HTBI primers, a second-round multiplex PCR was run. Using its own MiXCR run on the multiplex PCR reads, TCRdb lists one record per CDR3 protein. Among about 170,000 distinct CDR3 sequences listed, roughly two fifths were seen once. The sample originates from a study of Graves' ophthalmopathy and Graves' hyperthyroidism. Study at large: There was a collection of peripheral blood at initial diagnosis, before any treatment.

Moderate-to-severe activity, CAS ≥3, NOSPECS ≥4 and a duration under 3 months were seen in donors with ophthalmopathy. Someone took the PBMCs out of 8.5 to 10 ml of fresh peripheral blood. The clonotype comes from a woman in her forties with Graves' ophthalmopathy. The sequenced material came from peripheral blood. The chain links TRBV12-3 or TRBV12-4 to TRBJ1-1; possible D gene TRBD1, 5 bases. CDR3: CASSFSRAEAFF. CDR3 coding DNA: TGTGCCAGCAGTTTCTCCAGGGCTGAAGCTTTCTTT.